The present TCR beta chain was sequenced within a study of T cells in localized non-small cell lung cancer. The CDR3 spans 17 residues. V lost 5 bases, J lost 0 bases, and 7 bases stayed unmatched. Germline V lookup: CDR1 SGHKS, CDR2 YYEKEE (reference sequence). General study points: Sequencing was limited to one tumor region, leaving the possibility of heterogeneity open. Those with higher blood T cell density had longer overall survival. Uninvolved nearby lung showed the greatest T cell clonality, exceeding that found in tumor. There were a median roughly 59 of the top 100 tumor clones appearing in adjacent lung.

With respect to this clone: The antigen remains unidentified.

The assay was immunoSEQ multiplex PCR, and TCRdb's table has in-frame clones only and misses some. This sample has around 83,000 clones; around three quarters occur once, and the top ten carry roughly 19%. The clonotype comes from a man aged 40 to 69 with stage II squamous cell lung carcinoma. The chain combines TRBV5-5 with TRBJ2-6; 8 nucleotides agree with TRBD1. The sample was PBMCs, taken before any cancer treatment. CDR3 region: CASSNRGTSSGANVLTF. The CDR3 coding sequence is TGTGCCAGCAGTAACAGGGGGACCAGCTCTGGGGCCAACGTCCTGACTTTC.